This TCR beta chain was found in a study of T cells in Graves' hyperthyroidism and ophthalmopathy. Study outcomes and limitations: Researchers report that a 13 V-J model separated ophthalmopathy from stable hyperthyroidism.

Trimming cost V 5 bases and J 3 bases, with 10 bases left between them. The CDR3 sequence is 12 residues long. The germline CDR1 and CDR2 sequences are GTSNPN and SVGIG (reference sequence). This clonotype has ten or more counts. Its antigen is currently unknown. Thyroid ultrasound, orbital computed tomography, clinical symptoms, and serum thyroxine and TRAb underpinned diagnoses. The PBMCs were sourced from fresh peripheral blood (about 9.6 ml). RNA transcripts served as the template for amplifying TCR beta CDR3 regions. HTBI primers were used for first-round RT-PCR of the TCR CDR3. TCRdb processed the multiplex PCR reads anew with MiXCR; each CDR3 protein has one entry. The data show about 210,000 distinct CDR3 sequences, about 15% seen once.

The receptor's source is a man aged 50 to 60 with Graves' hyperthyroidism. Sequenced: blood. This chain connects TRBV30 to TRBJ1-1; weak D call: TRBD1 (5 bases). This CDR3 is CAWEGVDTEAFF. The DNA for the CDR3 is TGTGCCTGGGAAGGGGTTGACACTGAAGCTTTCTTT.